This T cell receptor beta chain comes out of a study of human T cells and chemical hapten exposure. The germline gives CDR1 MDHEN, CDR2 SYDVKM. V gave up 3 bases and J gave up 0 bases, with 18 bases separating them. The CDR3 is 17 residues long. The time point is: healthy volunteer bleed at 2 weeks. Total RNA was isolated from whole blood that had not been fractionated. General observations from the study: There was no change with DPC sensitization in TCRs above 1 in 1000 frequency.

What the library attached to individual cDNA molecules were unique molecular identifiers. The authors' processing: With a range of about 20,000 to 700,000, the median per sample was around 97,000 TCRs. TCRdb reprocessed the RACE reads via MiXCR and lists one record per CDR3 protein. Clone size and V and J calls follow TCRdb, not the original study. The repertoire includes 35,000 to 50,000 distinct CDR3 sequences, over 3.5% of them detected once, and about 1.5% sits in the top ten. This clonotype was found many times. The antigen is undetermined. This TCR derives from a female donor in good health. Some clones in this sample may be carry-over from other donors' samples. The chain recombines TRBV28 with TRBJ2-7, with D perhaps matching TRBD1 or TRBD2 (5 bases each). The source material was whole blood. The CDR3 loop reads CASSLGPPVRGSYEQYF. DNA of the CDR3: TGTGCCAGCAGTTTGGGGCCTCCCGTTCGGGGCTCCTACGAGCAGTACTTC.